These T cell receptor beta chains were read from a single sample in a study of shared clonotypes between healthy human individuals. TCRdb keeps only in-frame clones here, not all; method: immunoSEQ multiplex PCR. The data show about 2.4 million clones, approximately 92% seen once. Input material: naive CD4+ T cells sorted from blood. The receptor set was obtained from a man aged 18 to 29 in good health. The conserved cysteine and the conserved F or W are not part of the CDR3 here. Expanded clones are given a class, and other clones once, few, many or no size at all.

v_call: TRBV6-5
clone_size: NA
cdr3_length: 11
cdr3_aa: ASSYTDYNEQF

v_call: TRBV7-9
clone_size: NA
cdr3_length: 11
cdr3_aa: ASSLARVTEAF

v_call: TRBV9
clone_size: NA
cdr3_length: 13
cdr3_aa: ASSPTQGANQPQH

v_call: TRBV6-6
clone_size: NA
cdr3_length: 12
cdr3_aa: ASSSLDKGYEQY

v_call: TRBV4-1
clone_size: NA
cdr3_length: 12
cdr3_aa: ASSPRHMNTEAF

v_call: TRBV10-3
clone_size: NA
cdr3_length: 10
cdr3_aa: ATRGLQETQY

v_call: TRBV6-1
clone_size: NA
cdr3_length: 11
cdr3_aa: ASMQRGEFEQY

v_call: TRBV7-8
clone_size: once
cdr3_length: 14
cdr3_aa: ASSPRNAGGRKTQY

v_call: TRBV7-3
clone_size: NA
cdr3_length: 12
cdr3_aa: ASSLDSGGNEQF

v_call: TRBV2
clone_size: NA
cdr3_length: 16
cdr3_aa: ASSEVLYGPGSNEKLF

v_call: TRBV5-1
clone_size: NA
cdr3_length: 10
cdr3_aa: ASSEGTYGYT

v_call: TRBV19
clone_size: NA
cdr3_length: 12
cdr3_aa: ASSPGGGAYEQY

v_call: TRBV29-1
clone_size: NA
cdr3_length: 12
cdr3_aa: SVERGLGTDTQY

v_call: TRBV6-6
clone_size: NA
cdr3_length: 14
cdr3_aa: ASSYNSGPPVYEQY

v_call: TRBV10-3
clone_size: NA
cdr3_length: 12
cdr3_aa: AISGQVENTEAF

v_call: TRBV11-2
clone_size: NA
cdr3_length: 13
cdr3_aa: ASSALRAVRETQY

v_call: TRBV5-1
clone_size: NA
cdr3_length: 15
cdr3_aa: ASSKGQTNSGANVLT

v_call: TRBV6-1
clone_size: NA
cdr3_length: 15
cdr3_aa: ASSEARRGSYNSPLH